This entry lists 19 T cell receptor beta chains sequenced from one sample in a study of T cells in Graves' hyperthyroidism and ophthalmopathy. Amplified TCR beta CDR3 regions derived from RNA transcripts. Initially, a first-round RT-PCR of the TCR CDR3 employed the HTBI primer set. In TCRdb, the multiplex PCR reads were re-called with MiXCR into one record per CDR3 protein. The sample has hundreds of thousands of distinct CDR3 sequences, around 15% seen once. The sequenced sample was blood. The origin of the receptors is a woman in her thirties with Graves' hyperthyroidism.

The rearrangement joins TRBV11-2 to TRBJ2-5, with D maybe TRBD1 (5 bases). Germline V CDR1 and CDR2: SGHAT, FQNNGV. V gave up 5 bases and J gave up 2 bases, with 12 bases separating them. The CDR3 extends over 14 amino acids. The CDR3 sequence: CASSRGHPQETQYF. CDR3 in DNA: TGTGCCAGCAGCCGAGGACATCCTCAAGAGACCCAGTACTTC.

This clonotype has ten or more counts. The V gene is TRBV28, the J gene TRBJ2-2; D is undetermined. Trimming pared 5 bases from V and 6 bases from J, leaving 16 bases between. The CDR3 is 15 amino acids. Germline CDR1 MDHEN, CDR2 SYDVKM. The CDR3 nucleotides read TGTGCCAGCAGTCACCCAAGGCAGGTGCCCGGGGAGCTGTTTTTT. The encoded protein is CASSHPRQVPGELFF.

This clonotype was observed many times. J is TRBJ2-7 and V is TRBV20-1; either TRBD1 or TRBD2 may supply D (6 bases each). Trimming took 1 base from V and 0 from J, leaving 13 bases between them. This CDR3 has 15 amino acids. CDR1 is DFQATT and CDR2 is SNEGSKA in the germline V gene (reference sequence). The CDR3 sequence: CSARGGGLASYEQYF. CDR3 bases: TGCAGTGCTAGAGGAGGGGGGCTAGCCTCCTACGAGCAGTACTTC.

This clonotype has ten or more counts. The chain has TRBV13 and TRBJ2-7, with TRBD2 matching 8 bases. The CDR3 covers 15 residues. Trimming took 4 bases from V and 2 from J; bases not matched to a gene: 7. Germline values: CDR1 PRHDT, CDR2 FYEKMQ (reference sequence). CDR3 sequence (DNA): TGTGCCAGCAGCTCACTAGCGGACTACCCCTACGAGCAGTACTTC. As protein: CASSSLADYPYEQYF.

This clonotype occurred many times. The gene calls are TRBV28 and TRBJ2-7, with D tentatively TRBD2 (6 bases). CDR3 length equals 14 residues. V lost 1 base and J 2 bases, leaving 9 bases between the germline ends. CDR1 is MDHEN and CDR2 is SYDVKM in the germline V gene. The DNA for the CDR3 is TGTGCCAGCAGTTTATTGGCGGGAACCTACGAGCAGTACTTC. Protein product: CASSLLAGTYEQYF.

This clonotype was counted ten times or more. The chain combines TRBV28 with TRBJ2-3; D unresolved. V gave up 3 bases and J gave up 1 base, with 8 bases separating them. Per germline, CDR1 MDHEN and CDR2 SYDVKM. The CDR3 is made up of 14 amino acids. The chain's CDR3 is CASSFGIGTDTQYF. The CDR3 bases are TGTGCCAGCAGTTTCGGAATAGGCACAGATACGCAGTATTTT.

This clonotype was detected only a few times. This chain uses TRBV7-6 with TRBJ2-3; maybe TRBD1 (5 bases). The CDR3 length is 14 residues. From germline, CDR1 is SGHVS and CDR2 FNYEAQ. V lost 5 bases and J 2 bases, leaving 11 bases between the germline ends. CDR3 in amino acids: CASSLQEYTDTQYF. The CDR3 nucleotides are TGTGCCAGCAGCCTACAGGAATACACAGATACGCAGTATTTT.

This chain joins TRBV6-1 and TRBJ2-1, with TRBD2 matching over 14 bases. Germline V CDR1 and CDR2: MNHNS, SASEGT. The CDR3 covers 15 residues. V dropped 7 bases and J dropped 7; count of bases not matched to a gene: 6. The CDR3 DNA reads TGTGCCAGCAAGACTAGCGGGAGGGCGTGGAATGAGCAGTTCTTC. Its translation: CASKTSGRAWNEQFF.

V usage is TRBV5-1 and J usage is TRBJ2-1; the D gene could be TRBD1 or TRBD2 (5 bases each). CDR3 length: 15 amino acids. Germline CDR1 SGHRS, CDR2 YFSETQ. V shed 4 bases and J shed 8 bases, with 19 bases lying between them. The DNA for the CDR3 is TGCGCCAGCAGCATAGACGGGGCGGAGGCCGATGAGCAGTTCTTC. It encodes CASSIDGAEADEQFF.

Of note for this clonotype: A read error may be the cause here, since a much bigger clone is one base away. The chain couples TRBV28 to TRBJ1-1, with D tentatively TRBD1 (5 bases). CDR1 MDHEN and CDR2 SYDVKM come from the germline V gene. V shed 8 bases and J shed 9 bases, with 13 bases lying between them. The CDR3 covers 11 residues. CDR3 bases: TGTGCCAGCCGGGGGACCCCTCAAGCTTTCTTT. Amino acids: CASRGTPQAFF.

This clonotype was observed many times. This chain links TRBV28 with TRBJ2-2; the match to TRBD2 covers 7 bases. The CDR3 has 13 residues. Germline-derived CDR1 and CDR2 are MDHEN and SYDVKM. J gave up 4 bases and V 6 bases, and 2 bases lay outside the gene matches. The CDR3 bases are TGTGCCAGCAGCGCTAGCGGCACCGGGGAGCTGTTTTTT. Protein: CASSASGTGELFF.

This clonotype has at least ten counts. This chain joins TRBV5-6 and TRBJ1-1; D unresolved. V lost 0 bases, J lost 5 bases, and 11 bases lay in between. The CDR3 covers 14 residues. CDR1 and CDR2 from the germline V gene are SGHDT and YYEEEE. The CDR3 loop reads CASSLGVGWTEAFF. The DNA of the CDR3 is TGTGCCAGCAGCTTGGGGGTGGGATGGACTGAAGCTTTCTTT.

This clonotype came up many times. V gene TRBV27 combines with J gene TRBJ1-5; no firm D call. Germline lookup yields CDR1 MNHEY and CDR2 SMNVEV (reference sequence). The CDR3 has 17 residues. The ends were cut back, 0 bases at V and 0 bases at J, with 12 bases in the middle. This chain's CDR3 is CASSLSPAGNSNQPQHF. CDR3 sequence (DNA): TGTGCCAGCAGTTTATCTCCGGCGGGGAATAGCAATCAGCCCCAGCATTTT.

This clonotype was recorded many times. The CDR3 spells CASKGRSEAFF. In DNA form, the CDR3 reads TGTGCCAGCAAAGGACGGTCTGAAGCTTTCTTT. The chain uses TRBV28 and TRBJ1-1; D uncertain. Looked up from germline, CDR1 is MDHEN and CDR2 is SYDVKM. The V and J ends lost 7 bases and 6 bases respectively, with 9 bases between them. The CDR3 extends over 11 amino acids.

On this clonotype: An end of the junction differs from the germline gene, which may be a read error. This chain links TRBV10-3 with TRBJ2-5; 8 nucleotides match TRBD2. The germline V gene encodes CDR1 ENHRY and CDR2 SYGVKD. The CDR3 length is 12 residues. The DNA of the CDR3 is TGTGTCATCAGCGGGAGTGGAGAGACCCAGTACTTC. Its translation: CVISGSGETQYF.

This clonotype was seen a handful of times. The rearrangement links TRBV12-3 or TRBV12-4 to TRBJ2-2, with D hard to call. Trimming took off 4 bases at V and 5 bases at J, with 11 bases between the two ends. This CDR3 has 14 amino acids. The CDR3, as DNA: TGTGCCAGCAGTTCAGCGCTCTTTACCGGGGAGCTGTTTTTT. Its translation is CASSSALFTGELFF.

The table lists this clonotype with many counts. The chain is built from TRBV6-2 or TRBV6-3 and TRBJ2-5; possible D gene TRBD1, 5 bases. The germline V gene has CDR1 MNHEY and CDR2 SVGEGT. This CDR3 is built from 13 residues. V was clipped by 7 bases and J by 5 bases, with 14 bases between them. The CDR3 DNA is TGTGCCAGCAAGCCCTCAGGGATCGAGACCCAGTACTTC. As protein: CASKPSGIETQYF.

This clonotype was seen a few times. V is TRBV7-9 and J is TRBJ2-1, with unresolved D. The CDR3 runs to 13 residues. V was clipped by 5 bases and J by 8 bases, with 13 bases between them. Germline V gives CDR1 SEHNR, CDR2 FQNEAQ (reference sequence). CDR3 sequence reads: CASSVGPRDEQFF. The CDR3 DNA reads TGTGCCAGCAGCGTAGGGCCTAGGGATGAGCAGTTCTTC.

This clonotype was counted a few times. The gene calls are TRBV7-9 and TRBJ1-4, with 7 bases that match TRBD1. In germline, CDR1 is SEHNR, CDR2 FQNEAQ (reference sequence). V trimming: 3 bases; J trimming: 4 bases; junction bases outside the gene matches: 5. The CDR3 covers 15 residues. The CDR3 DNA is TGTGCCAGCAGCTTCGGACAGGCGCTTAATGAAAAACTGTTTTTT. Protein: CASSFGQALNEKLFF.